This TCR beta chain is drawn from a study of blood T cell repertoires in COVID-19. Looking at the study overall: Researchers got acute and convalescent COVID-19 samples from the United States, Italy and Spain.

The length of the CDR3 is 16 residues. Trimming removed 9 bases at V and 4 bases at J, with 26 bases between. Germline V gene lookup returns CDR1 SGHRS and CDR2 YFSETQ. During active infection, Seattle patients enrolled and were then monitored through disease. Sequenced by immunoSEQ multiplex PCR; TCRdb stores in-frame clones only, minus some. The sample yields 500,000 to 600,000 clones, roughly nine tenths seen once. This clonotype was sampled from a woman aged 45-65 years with COVID-19, enrolled during active disease. The chain has TRBV5-1 and TRBJ2-7, with D possibly TRBD1 on 6 matching bases. The specimen sequenced was peripheral blood. CDR3 DNA sequence: TGCGCCACCTCTTTAGGGCAAGGACAGAGGCTATACGAGCAGTACTTC. It specifies CATSLGQGQRLYEQYF.